The entry below describes one T cell receptor beta chain. No cognate antigen has been identified for it. Base qualities are missing; no much larger clone stands one base away. The data were obtained in a study of T cell responses to AZD1222 COVID-19 vaccine (dated by TCRdb to the early 2020s). Regarding the complete study: AZD1222 recipients given second doses at about 4 weeks or at about 12 weeks were pooled, since spike-specific TCR depth and breadth were not found to differ between the two schedules. TCR sequencing was performed for about 250 trial participants, of whom about 200 were given two doses of AZD1222 and approximately 26 were given two doses of MenACWY control vaccine. Enrollment into the trials was organized by age into subgroups of 18-55, 56-69 and 70-plus years, and those subgroups contained approximately 160, 26 and 62 TCR-sequenced participants, respectively. Here is what the overall study found, with its caveats: The 56-69-year group was small, and its depth increase did not reach significance, likely because of low power. The vaccine-associated CD4 TCRs covered the entire spike protein, and the dominant responses fell in regions 160-218 and 743-854. A significant rise in spike-specific TCR breadth and depth was observed after two AZD1222 doses relative to day 0 and relative to MenACWY recipients. Epitopes outside the regions mutated in the B.1.351 and B.1.1.7 variants were reportedly recognized by nearly half of the unique spike-specific TCRs. Conclusions about previously exposed vaccinees are limited, since just 6 or 7 AZD1222 recipients were seropositive for SARS-CoV-2 at baseline. Participants were mostly white British, with more females than males. The authors suggested clonal diversity may have been underestimated. Because no day 14 peak-response samples were available, the repertoires could be characterized only after the peak T cell response.

The CDR3 regions of human TCRbeta chains were analyzed by immunosequencing. For the original study's pipeline: Repertoire TCRs were matched against a reference library of SARS-CoV-2-specific TCRs generated with the MIRA antigen-specificity platform. Breadth was defined as the fraction of unique TCRs that were SARS-CoV-2-associated. Depth was defined as the fraction of total T cells that were SARS-CoV-2-associated. Each spike-specific TCR was assigned to its reactive spike region and to a CD4 or CD8 class using the MIRA data. Log10-transformed breadth and depth values were compared by one-way ANOVA with Sidak's multiple comparisons tests. Held by TCRdb, this immuneACCESS table contains in-frame sequences only and omits some clones. Under half of the omission traces to an unresolved V gene where checked; the cause of the rest is unknown. The V and J calls and clone size come from that table; D and trimming were worked out from the DNA. The sample table records over 100,000 clones; around 90% of these occur just once. The ten largest account for more than 7.5% of the sample.

A distance of 11 bases separates the germline ends of V and J, which lose 3 bases and 2 bases respectively. CDR1 and CDR2 are read off the germline V gene (reference sequence) as GTSNPN and SVGIG. The CDR3 spans 15 residues, from the cysteine through the phenylalanine. The kept DNA is CDR3 alone, 45 bases in frame from the first base. This sample's time point label indicates: baseline before first vaccination. Samples from vaccinated people were obtained from the UK trials COV001 and COV002, which included a single-blind randomized controlled phase 2/3 trial of AZD1222 (ChAdOx1 nCoV-19) in healthy adults. Trial participant PBMC samples were collected at day 0 and day 28 after the second dose for TCRbeta chain sequencing.

The sequencing here drew on peripheral blood, taken on day 0 of AZD1222 vaccination. The receptor comes from an adult in good health. This sequence uses TRBV30 and TRBJ1-6, and possibly TRBD1, on 6 matching bases. The nucleotide sequence reads TGTGCCTGGAGCAAAACAGGGACCTATAATTCACCCCTCCACTTT. Its protein product is CAWSKTGTYNSPLHF.